Reported below is one TCR beta chain. Its antigen is not known. This sample was taken from a study of OX40 agonist ivuxolimab in advanced cancers. Study results and limitations: There was clonal expansion of CD4+ and CD8+ blood T cells by week 6 at 0.1 to 3.0 mg/kg.

CDR3 length: 13 amino acids. Germline values: CDR1 SQVTM, CDR2 ANQGSEA. Deletions cut 3 bases from V and 10 bases from J, with 15 bases between. TCRdb keeps only in-frame clones here, not all; method: immunoSEQ multiplex PCR. The data show about 50,000 clones, more than 65% seen once. The TCR was taken from an adult with an advanced solid tumor such as melanoma, head and neck, liver or kidney cancer. This chain links TRBV29-1 with TRBJ1-4; weak D call: TRBD1 (5 bases). The input for sequencing was CD4+ or CD8+ T cells sorted from blood, taken in a trial of the OX40 agonist ivuxolimab. CDR3 sequence reads: CSVDFGDRGKLFF. The CDR3 region has the DNA TGCAGCGTTGATTTCGGGGACCGAGGAAAACTGTTTTTT.